The TCR beta chain under discussion was sequenced for a study of blood T cell repertoires in COVID-19 (dated by TCRdb to about 2020). In terms of the full investigation: Samples from collaborators originated in the United States, Italy and Spain and spanned both the acute and convalescent phases of COVID-19. The prospective study material was composed of cDNA or gDNA derived from T cells, B-cell-depleted T cells, or PBMCs. The samples were drawn from two sources: the first 160 participants of the ongoing ImmuneRACE study, and 1,254 subjects contributed by 6 global collaborators. Subjects who had been exposed to COVID-19, were actively infected with it, or had recovered from it provided the deeply sampled blood TCRbeta repertoires that made up the dataset. The sample metadata nearly always contained a de-identified subject ID, COVID-19 status, age in years and sex. HLA class I and class II types, where available, came from metadata supplied by the sample provider rather than from assay-based typing. The repertoires were made available in a free public database intended to serve as a resource for research on the immune response to SARS-CoV-2. What the study reported, not specific to this receptor: Clinical and demographic metadata were provided uncurated, with the amount varying by source and participant.

The immunoSEQ Assay, a bias-controlled multiplex PCR, was used to amplify TCRbeta CDR3 regions from genomic DNA. On the study's bioinformatics: Nucleated cell counts per sample were estimated from amplification of reference gene primers within the assay. Sequence reads were collapsed and filtered to measure the absolute abundance of every unique TCRbeta CDR3 rearrangement. For each sample, productive Simpson clonality was calculated as the square root of Simpson's diversity index over productive rearrangements. Here the immuneACCESS table is served through TCRdb, limited to in-frame sequences with V and J called. Missing clones are a known gap in these copies; in checked studies unresolved V genes cover under half, and the rest lacks a known reason. Clonal size and the V and J genes are those of that table, whereas D and trimming came from the DNA. This sample is represented by approximately 140,000 clones; more than 70% of them were singletons. The ten biggest clones cover roughly 8% of the sample.

Collaborating institutions collected whole blood in K2EDTA tubes following their own protocols. For TCRbeta analysis, collaborators shipped samples in one of three forms: frozen whole blood, isolated PBMCs, or DNA extracted from either of those sample types. To note about this clone: Its antigen is unknown. Per-base qualities were not stored, and no clone one base away is much larger.

The cysteine opens and the phenylalanine closes a CDR3 of 14 amino acids. Only the CDR3 DNA stays, 42 bases, in frame from base 1. V loses 5 bases, J loses 1 base, and the germline ends lie 11 bases apart. CDR1 is given as MGHRA and CDR2 as YSYEKL, both from the germline V gene. The sequence links TRBV4-1 to TRBJ1-1; no D gene is confidently identified. The material sequenced was peripheral blood. This clonotype originated in a woman aged 55-69 years with acute or convalescent COVID-19. The CDR3 region has the sequence CASSEDSWNTEAFF. The DNA sequence is as follows: TGCGCCAGCAGCGAGGACTCGTGGAACACTGAAGCTTTCTTT.